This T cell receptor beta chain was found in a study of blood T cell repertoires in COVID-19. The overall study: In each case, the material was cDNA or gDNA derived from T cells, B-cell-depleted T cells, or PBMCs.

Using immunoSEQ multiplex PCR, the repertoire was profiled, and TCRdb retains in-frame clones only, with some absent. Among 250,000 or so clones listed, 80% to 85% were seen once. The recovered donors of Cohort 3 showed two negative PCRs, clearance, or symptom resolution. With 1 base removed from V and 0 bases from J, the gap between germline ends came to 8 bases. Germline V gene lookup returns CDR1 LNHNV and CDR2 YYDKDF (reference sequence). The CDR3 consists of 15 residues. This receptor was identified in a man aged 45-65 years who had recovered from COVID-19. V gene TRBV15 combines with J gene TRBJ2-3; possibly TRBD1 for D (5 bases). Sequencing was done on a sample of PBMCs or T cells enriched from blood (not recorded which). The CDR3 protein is CATSRVGASTDTQYF. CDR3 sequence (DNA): TGTGCCACCAGCAGAGTAGGGGCTAGCACAGATACGCAGTATTTT.